A single TCR beta chain is shown here with its context. There is no known antigen for this receptor. No base-level quality is on record; no much larger clone is a single base apart. This record comes from a study of blood T cell repertoires in COVID-19 (dated by TCRdb to the early 2020s). About the full investigation: The collaborator samples originated in the United States, Italy and Spain and spanned the acute and convalescent phases of COVID-19. The repertoires were released in a freely available public database intended as a resource for research on the immune response to SARS-CoV-2. The material from the prospective study consisted of cDNA or gDNA derived from T cells, B-cell-depleted T cells, or PBMCs. Samples came from the ongoing ImmuneRACE study (first 160 participants) plus 1,254 subjects from 6 global collaborators. HLA class I and class II types, where available, came from metadata supplied by the sample provider rather than from assay-based typing. A de-identified subject ID, COVID-19 status, age in years and sex were almost always included in the sample metadata. Subjects who had been exposed to COVID-19, were actively infected with it, or had recovered from it provided the deeply sampled blood TCRbeta repertoires that made up the dataset. Overall study results and their limits: How much clinical and demographic metadata was included differed by source and by participant, and the metadata was provided uncurated.

CDR1 SGHKS and CDR2 YYEKEE are derived from the germline V gene (reference sequence). V lost 4 bases and J lost 2 bases, and the count of bases not matched to a germline gene is 6. From its cysteine to its phenylalanine, the CDR3 spans 14 amino acids. Solely the CDR3 DNA is kept, with 42 bases framed from the first base. TCRbeta CDR3 regions were amplified from genomic DNA by means of the immunoSEQ Assay, a bias-controlled multiplex PCR. Per the authors' processing: The number of nucleated cells in each sample was estimated from the amplification of reference gene primers within the assay. Sequence reads were collapsed and filtered to measure the absolute abundance of every unique TCRbeta CDR3 rearrangement. For each sample, productive Simpson clonality was calculated as the square root of Simpson's diversity index over productive rearrangements. Entries here come from immuneACCESS through TCRdb and include only in-frame sequences with V and J called. Some clones fail to appear in such tables; in the studies checked, an unresolved V gene covers under half of the shortfall, and the cause of the remainder is unknown. The V and J calls and clone size were taken over from that table, and D and trimming were inferred from the DNA. For this sample there are tens of thousands of clones; around 79% appear just once. The top ten constitute about 7% of the sample.

At one collaborating source in Seattle, patients were enrolled during active infection and were followed longitudinally through the course of disease. The collaborating institutions used their own protocols to collect whole blood in K2EDTA tubes. For TCRbeta analysis, collaborator samples were shipped as frozen whole blood, as isolated PBMCs, or as DNA extracted from either sample type. This TCR derives from a man between 50 and 59 years old with COVID-19, enrolled during active disease. Material: peripheral blood. The chain was built from TRBV5-5 and TRBJ2-7; TRBD1 fits 7 bases in the junction. The sequenced DNA is TGTGCCAGCAGCCGGGTGACAGGGCCCTACGAGCAGTACTTC. This is translated as CASSRVTGPYEQYF.